This TCR beta chain came from a study of long-term antiretroviral therapy in people with HIV. Each HIV-infected participant was given treatment in the United States. Whole-study findings and limits: All time points showed a repertoire dominated by clones expanded before ART. Upon ART, diversity increased but remained lower than transplant donor controls. Adherence to ART, viral resistance and therapy changes lacked any data.

Investigators performed immunoSEQ version v3.0 at survey level. Only in-frame clones appear in the TCRdb table, and some are missing; sequencing was by immunoSEQ multiplex PCR. The profile shows 15,000 to 20,000 clones, 80% of them singletons. The length of the CDR3 is 19 residues. V trimming: 6 bases; J trimming: 3 bases; junction bases outside the gene matches: 20. Germline CDR1 is SEHNR and CDR2 is FQNEAQ (reference sequence). For this clone: No antigen is known for it.

The sample consisted of unsorted PBMCs, taken 0.1 years before starting antiretroviral therapy. The clonotype comes from a man aged 18 to 29 with HIV. This rearrangement joins TRBV7-9 to TRBJ2-7; TRBD2 agrees at 10 bases. CDR3 in amino acids: CASRHFESPQREGIYEQYF. Here the CDR3 DNA reads TGTGCCAGCAGACATTTCGAGTCGCCCCAGCGGGAGGGGATCTACGAGCAGTACTTC.